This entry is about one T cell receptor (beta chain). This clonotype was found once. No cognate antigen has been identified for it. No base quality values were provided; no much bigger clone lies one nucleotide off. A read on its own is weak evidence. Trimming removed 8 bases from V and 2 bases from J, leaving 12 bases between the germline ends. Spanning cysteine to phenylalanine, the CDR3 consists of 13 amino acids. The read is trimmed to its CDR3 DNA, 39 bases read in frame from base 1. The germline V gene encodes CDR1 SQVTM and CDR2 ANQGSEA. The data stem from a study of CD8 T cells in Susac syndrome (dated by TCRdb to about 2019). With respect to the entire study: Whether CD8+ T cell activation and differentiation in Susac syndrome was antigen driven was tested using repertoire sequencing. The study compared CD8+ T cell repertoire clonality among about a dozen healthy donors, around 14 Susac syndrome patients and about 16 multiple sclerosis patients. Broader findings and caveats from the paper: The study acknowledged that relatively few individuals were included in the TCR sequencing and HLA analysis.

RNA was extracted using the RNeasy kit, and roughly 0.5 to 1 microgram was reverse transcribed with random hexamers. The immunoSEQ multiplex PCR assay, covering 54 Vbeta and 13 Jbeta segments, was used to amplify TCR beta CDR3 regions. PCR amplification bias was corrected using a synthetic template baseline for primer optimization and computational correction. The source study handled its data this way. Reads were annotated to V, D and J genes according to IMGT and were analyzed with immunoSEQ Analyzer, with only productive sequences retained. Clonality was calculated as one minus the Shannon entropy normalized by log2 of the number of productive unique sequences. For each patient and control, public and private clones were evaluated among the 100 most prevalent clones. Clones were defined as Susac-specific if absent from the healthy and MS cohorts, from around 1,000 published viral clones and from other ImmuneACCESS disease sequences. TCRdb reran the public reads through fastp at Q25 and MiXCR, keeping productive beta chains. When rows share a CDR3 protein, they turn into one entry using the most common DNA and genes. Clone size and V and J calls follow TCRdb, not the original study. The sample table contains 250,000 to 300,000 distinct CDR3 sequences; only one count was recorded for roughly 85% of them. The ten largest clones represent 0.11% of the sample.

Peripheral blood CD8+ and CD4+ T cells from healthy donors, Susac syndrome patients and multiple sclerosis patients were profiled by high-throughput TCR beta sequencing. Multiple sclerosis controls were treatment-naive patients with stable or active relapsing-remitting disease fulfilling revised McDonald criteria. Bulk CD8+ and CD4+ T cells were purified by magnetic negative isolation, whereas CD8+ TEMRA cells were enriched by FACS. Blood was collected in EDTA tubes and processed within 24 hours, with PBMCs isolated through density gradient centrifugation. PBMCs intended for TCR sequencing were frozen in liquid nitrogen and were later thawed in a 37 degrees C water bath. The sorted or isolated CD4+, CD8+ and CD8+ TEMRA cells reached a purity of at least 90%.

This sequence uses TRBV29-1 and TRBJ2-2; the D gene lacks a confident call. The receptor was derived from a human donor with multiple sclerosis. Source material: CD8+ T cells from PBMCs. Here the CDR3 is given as CSTGRENTGELFF. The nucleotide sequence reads TGCAGCACCGGAAGAGAAAACACCGGGGAGCTGTTTTTT.